The 17 T cell receptor beta chains listed next were all sequenced from one sample in a study of CXCR3-negative and CXCR3-positive naive CD8 T cells. Whole-study findings and limits: A higher hydrophobicity marked the TRB CDR3s of CXCR3-positive naive cells versus CXCR3-negative naive cells.

Via 5' RACE with UMI labels, TRB cDNA libraries were prepared. From its re-call of the 5' RACE reads, TCRdb lists each CDR3 protein once, without DNA. The sample includes 60,000 to 65,000 distinct CDR3 sequences. No antigen is known for these receptors. The specimen was naive CXCR3+ CD8+ T cells from blood. Regarding subset: CD45RO-CCR7+CD27+CD95- naive CD8+ T cells expressing CXCR3 (TNR3+). The receptors come from a human donor in good health. Some clones in this sample may be carry-over from other donors' samples.

The CDR3 sequence: CASSLGPGLEVYEQYF. This chain links TRBV7-8 with TRBJ2-7; TCRdb lists TRBD2, though no DNA is available to test this call. Germline V lookup: CDR1 SGHVS, CDR2 FQNEAQ. The CDR3 has 16 amino acids.

The chain couples TRBV7-9 to TRBJ2-5; TCRdb's assignment of TRBD1 cannot be checked, as there is no DNA. The CDR3 is made up of 14 amino acids. Per germline, CDR1 SEHNR and CDR2 FQNEAQ (reference sequence). The CDR3 loop is CASSWDRGLETQYF.

The gene calls are TRBV3-2 and TRBJ2-1; TCRdb's D call, TRBD1, is unchecked because there is no DNA. TRBV3-2 is a listed pseudogene. The CDR3 is 13 residues long. This chain's CDR3 is CASSPGSKKEQFF.

This chain uses TRBV29-1 with TRBJ1-1; there is no DNA to check the TCRdb D call of TRBD1. Looked up from germline, CDR1 is SQVTM and CDR2 is ANQGSEA. The CDR3 spans 13 residues. The CDR3 spells CSVVGQGRTEAFF.

The rearrangement links TRBV19 to TRBJ2-1; checking the TCRdb D call of TRBD2 is not possible without DNA. The CDR3 spans 16 residues. The germline V gene has CDR1 LNHDA and CDR2 SQIVND (reference sequence). This CDR3 reads CASSIDGGTSANEQFF.

This chain uses TRBV2 with TRBJ1-6. This CDR3 has 16 amino acids. CDR1 and CDR2 from the germline V gene are SNHLY and FYNNEI. The CDR3 sequence is CASDFKRGDTISPLHF.

This chain uses TRBV12-3 or TRBV12-4 with TRBJ1-5; TCRdb's D call of TRBD1 is untestable without DNA. The CDR3 is made up of 14 amino acids. The CDR3 loop is CASSSRGGHQPQHF.

The V and J genes are TRBV14 and TRBJ2-7; TCRdb outputs TRBD2, but without DNA this stays unchecked. The V gene's germline CDR1 is SGHDN and CDR2 FVKESK. This CDR3 comprises 12 residues. Here the CDR3 reads CASSQLAWEQYF.

CDR3 sequence reads: CASSPSGVPYEQYF. The gene calls are TRBV7-9 and TRBJ2-7; with no DNA, the TCRdb D assignment of TRBD2 cannot be verified. CDR3 length equals 14 residues. Looked up from germline, CDR1 is SEHNR and CDR2 is FQNEAQ (reference sequence).

The chain employs TRBV7-9 and TRBJ2-2; TCRdb returns TRBD2, unconfirmable since there is no DNA. The CDR3 is 16 amino acids. Germline CDR1 reads SEHNR; CDR2 reads FQNEAQ (reference sequence). CDR3 amino acids: CASSPSSGGGTGELFF.

This chain joins TRBV14 and TRBJ1-2. CDR1 and CDR2 (germline): SGHDN, FVKESK. CDR3 size: 15 residues. The CDR3 sequence: CASSPQIGRDDGYTF.

The chain combines TRBV29-1 with TRBJ2-7. The CDR3 extends over 13 amino acids. The germline V gene encodes CDR1 SQVTM and CDR2 ANQGSEA. The CDR3 loop is CSVEAGTPYEQYF.

This chain uses TRBV12-3 or TRBV12-4 with TRBJ2-2; TCRdb's D call, TRBD1, is unchecked because there is no DNA. The CDR3 is 14 amino acids. CDR3 sequence: CASRGGSYTGELFF.

V gene TRBV18 combines with J gene TRBJ2-2. Germline loops: CDR1 KGHSH, CDR2 LQKENI. This CDR3 spans 13 amino acids. Here the CDR3 reads CASSPRMVGELFF.

The J gene is TRBJ2-1, the V gene TRBV4-3; TCRdb designates TRBD1, a call that cannot be tested without DNA. There are 15 residues in the CDR3. CDR1 is LGHNA, CDR2 YSLEER, per germline. The CDR3 protein is CASSHTGTVYNEQFF.

This chain connects TRBV5-5 to TRBJ2-2. From germline, CDR1 is SGHKS and CDR2 YYEKEE (reference sequence). The CDR3 runs 14 residues. The CDR3 sequence is CASSLYIVGGELFF.

The chain joins TRBV2 to TRBJ1-3. The CDR3 contains 14 residues. Germline assignment: CDR1 SNHLY and CDR2 FYNNEI. The CDR3 sequence: CASSEVGSGNTIYF.